A single sample gave rise to the 14 T cell receptor beta chains below, sequenced in a study of blood T cell repertoires in COVID-19. TCRdb's copy holds only in-frame clones and misses some; the assay was immunoSEQ multiplex PCR. This sample has hundreds of thousands of clones, with roughly 90% found just once. The sequencing input was PBMCs or T cells enriched from blood (not recorded which). The receptors were gathered from a woman aged 25 to 39 who had recovered from COVID-19.

The chain is built from TRBV19 and TRBJ2-7; TRBD2 agrees at 8 bases. Germline V gives CDR1 LNHDA, CDR2 SQIVND (reference sequence). This CDR3 contains 17 residues. The junction had 9 bases not matched to a gene; V was cut back by 0 bases and J by 2 bases. CDR3 loop: CASSIDPSNGRAYEQYF. The CDR3 nucleotides are TGTGCCAGTAGTATAGACCCCTCGAACGGGAGGGCCTACGAGCAGTACTTC.

This chain joins TRBV28 and TRBJ1-1, with 11 bases matching TRBD1. The CDR3 extends over 15 amino acids. Germline loops: CDR1 MDHEN, CDR2 SYDVKM. J was trimmed by 5 bases and V by 8 bases; bases with no gene match: 10. In DNA form, the CDR3 reads TGTGCCAGCCCGGGACAGGGGGGCAATTGGACTGAAGCTTTCTTT. It codes for CASPGQGGNWTEAFF. Complete variable domain (other parts from reference TRBV28 and TRBJ1-1): DVKVTQSSRYLVKRTGEKVFLECVQDMDHENMFWYRQDPGLGLRLIYFSYDVKMKEKGDIPEGYSVSREKKERFSLILESASTNQTSMYLCASPGQGGNWTEAFFGQGTRLTVV.

This chain links TRBV7-9 with TRBJ2-2; 10 nucleotides agree with TRBD2. The junction had 10 bases not matched to a gene; V was cut back by 5 bases and J by 4 bases. Germline lookup yields CDR1 SEHNR and CDR2 FQNEAQ (reference sequence). The CDR3 extends over 17 amino acids. This chain's CDR3 is CASSPVPSGSSTGELFF. The CDR3 DNA is TGTGCCAGCAGCCCAGTCCCTAGCGGGAGTAGCACCGGGGAGCTGTTTTTT.

This clone has just a few counts. This sequence joins TRBV5-1 and TRBJ2-7, with a possible D match to TRBD2 (6 bases). Between the trimmed V and J ends, which lost 1 base and 4 bases, there was a span of 18 bases. Germline lookup yields CDR1 SGHRS and CDR2 YFSETQ. This CDR3 region has 16 residues. CDR3 protein: CASSLSASWEVYEQYF. The CDR3 DNA reads TGCGCCAGCAGCTTGTCGGCTAGCTGGGAGGTGTACGAGCAGTACTTC.

This clone was observed a few times. In DNA, the CDR3 is TGTGCCAGCAGCCTCCCGAAGGGAGGGAATGAAAAACTGTTTTTT. Translated, it gives CASSLPKGGNEKLFF. The chain joins TRBV7-9 to TRBJ1-4; D is undetermined. There are 15 residues in the CDR3. With 5 bases removed from V and 5 bases from J, the gap between germline ends came to 15 bases. In germline, CDR1 is SEHNR, CDR2 FQNEAQ (reference sequence).

The chain links TRBV6-5 to TRBJ2-7; tentatively, D is TRBD2 (5 bases). CDR1 is MNHEY, CDR2 SVGAGI, per germline. There are 14 residues in the CDR3. V was cut by 1 base and J by 2 bases, with 9 bases left in between. The CDR3 spells CASSYYGLTYEQYF. The CDR3 nucleotides read TGTGCCAGCAGTTACTACGGACTCACCTACGAGCAGTACTTC.

Regarding this clone: Additional DNA sequences in this sample encode the identical CDR3. This sequence joins TRBV5-1 and TRBJ1-1; D gene unclear. This CDR3 spans 12 amino acids. The germline V gene has CDR1 SGHRS and CDR2 YFSETQ. V was shortened by 7 bases and J by 1 base, with 8 bases between the two germline ends. In DNA form, the CDR3 reads TGCGCCAGCTCTCCGGGGAACACTGAAGCTTTCTTT. It specifies CASSPGNTEAFF.

The V gene is TRBV25-1, the J gene TRBJ1-1, with D tentatively TRBD1 (6 bases). With 4 bases removed from V and 1 base from J, the gap between germline ends came to 10 bases. Germline V gene sequence: CDR1 MGHDK, CDR2 SYGVNS. The CDR3 totals 14 residues. The chain's CDR3 is CASSAPRGNTEAFF. The DNA of the CDR3 is TGTGCCAGCAGTGCCCCCAGGGGGAACACTGAAGCTTTCTTT.

The chain employs TRBV28 and TRBJ1-2; unclear D gene. Trimming shortened V by 6 bases and J by 4 bases, and 12 bases separated the two germline ends. From germline, CDR1 is MDHEN and CDR2 SYDVKM. CDR3 length equals 13 residues. In nucleotides, the CDR3 is TGTGCCAGCAGAACACACCTGCCCTATGGCTACACCTTC. The encoded protein is CASRTHLPYGYTF.

This sequence joins TRBV6-5 and TRBJ2-7; the D gene is possibly TRBD1 (6 bases). Germline V lookup: CDR1 MNHEY, CDR2 SVGAGI. V was cut by 9 bases and J by 3 bases, with 15 bases left in between. CDR3 length: 13 amino acids. The CDR3 DNA reads as TGTGCCAGTAAACCGGGACACTTCTACGAGCAGTACTTC. Its translation is CASKPGHFYEQYF.

The chain recombines TRBV5-1 with TRBJ2-5, with a weak D call TRBD1 (5 bases). The CDR3 is 15 amino acids. V shed 0 bases and J shed 2 bases, with 11 bases lying between them. Germline-derived CDR1 and CDR2 are SGHRS and YFSETQ. CDR3 sequence: CASSLDRTPQETQYF. The CDR3 bases are TGCGCCAGCAGCTTGGATCGGACACCTCAAGAGACCCAGTACTTC.

The V gene is TRBV7-9, the J gene TRBJ2-7; 7 nucleotides align to TRBD1. The germline gives CDR1 SEHNR, CDR2 FQNEAQ (reference sequence). The CDR3 contains 13 residues. The junction had 7 bases not matched to a gene; V was cut back by 5 bases and J by 6 bases. The CDR3 DNA sequence: TGTGCCAGCAGCCGGACAGGCACGCGCGAGCAGTACTTC. Protein: CASSRTGTREQYF.

The chain has TRBV28 and TRBJ2-2; TRBD1 is a possible D gene (6 bases). The V gene lost 7 bases and the J gene lost 0 bases, with 9 bases spanning the gap. Per the germline V gene, CDR1 is MDHEN and CDR2 is SYDVKM. CDR3 length: 14 residues. The CDR3 DNA reads as TGTGCCAGCATAGGGACAACGAACACCGGGGAGCTGTTTTTT. It yields the protein CASIGTTNTGELFF. The variable domain in full, completed from reference TRBV28 and TRBJ2-2, reads DVKVTQSSRYLVKRTGEKVFLECVQDMDHENMFWYRQDPGLGLRLIYFSYDVKMKEKGDIPEGYSVSREKKERFSLILESASTNQTSMYLCASIGTTNTGELFFGEGSRLTVL.

The chain links TRBV12-3 or TRBV12-4 to TRBJ2-1; TRBD2 is a possible D gene (5 bases). Between the trimmed V and J ends, which lost 3 bases and 7 bases, there was a span of 7 bases. The CDR3 has 12 amino acids. The CDR3: CASSLGGNEQFF. CDR3 nucleotide sequence: TGTGCCAGCAGTTTGGGCGGGAATGAGCAGTTCTTC.